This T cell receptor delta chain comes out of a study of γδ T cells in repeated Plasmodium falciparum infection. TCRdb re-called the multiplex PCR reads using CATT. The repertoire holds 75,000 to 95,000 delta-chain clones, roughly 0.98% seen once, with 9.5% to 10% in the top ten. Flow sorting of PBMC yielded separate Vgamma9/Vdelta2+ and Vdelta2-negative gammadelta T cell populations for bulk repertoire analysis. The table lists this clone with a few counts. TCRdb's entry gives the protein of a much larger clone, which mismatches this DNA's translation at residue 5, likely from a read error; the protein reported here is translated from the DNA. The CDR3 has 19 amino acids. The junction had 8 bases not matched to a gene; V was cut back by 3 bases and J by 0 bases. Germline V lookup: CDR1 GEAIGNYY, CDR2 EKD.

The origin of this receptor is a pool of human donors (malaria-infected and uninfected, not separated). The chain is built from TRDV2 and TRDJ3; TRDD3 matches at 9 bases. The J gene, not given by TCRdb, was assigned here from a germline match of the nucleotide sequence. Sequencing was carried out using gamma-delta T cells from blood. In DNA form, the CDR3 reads TGTGCCTGTGACTGGGGGATAGGGCACATCTCCTGGGACACCCGACAGATGTTTTTC. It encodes CACDWGIGHISWDTRQMFF.